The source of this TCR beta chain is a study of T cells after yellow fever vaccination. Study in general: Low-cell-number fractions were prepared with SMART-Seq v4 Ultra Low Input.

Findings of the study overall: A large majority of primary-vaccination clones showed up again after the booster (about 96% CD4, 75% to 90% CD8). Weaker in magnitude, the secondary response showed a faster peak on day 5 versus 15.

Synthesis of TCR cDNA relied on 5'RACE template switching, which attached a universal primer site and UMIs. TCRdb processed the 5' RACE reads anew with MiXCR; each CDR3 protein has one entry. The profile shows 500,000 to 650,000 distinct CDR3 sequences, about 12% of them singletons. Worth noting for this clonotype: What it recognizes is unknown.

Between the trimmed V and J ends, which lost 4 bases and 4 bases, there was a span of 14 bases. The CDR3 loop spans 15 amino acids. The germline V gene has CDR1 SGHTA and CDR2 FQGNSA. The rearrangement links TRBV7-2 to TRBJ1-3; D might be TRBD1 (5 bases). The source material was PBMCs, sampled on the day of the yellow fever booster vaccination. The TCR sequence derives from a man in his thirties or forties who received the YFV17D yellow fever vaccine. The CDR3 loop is CASSSRDSLGNTIYF. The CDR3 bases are TGTGCCAGCAGCTCTAGAGACAGTTTAGGAAACACCATATATTTT.